These 28 T cell receptor beta chains share one sample of origin, sequenced in a study of blood T cell repertoires in COVID-19. The repertoire was sequenced with immunoSEQ multiplex PCR; TCRdb's copy has only in-frame clones and lacks some. The sample holds some 180,000 clones, about four fifths seen once. The sequenced material came from PBMCs or T cells enriched from blood (not recorded which). The origin of the receptors is a woman aged 25 to 39 who had been exposed to COVID-19.

This clone was observed a few times. The chain combines TRBV2 with TRBJ1-2, with TRBD1 as a possible D gene (5 bases). Trimming pared 4 bases from V and 4 bases from J, leaving 10 bases between. The V gene's germline CDR1 is SNHLY and CDR2 FYNNEI. This CDR3 comprises 13 residues. The CDR3 is CASSAQGTYGYTF. Here the CDR3 DNA reads TGTGCCAGCAGTGCTCAGGGCACCTATGGCTACACCTTC.

Only one count was recorded for this clone. This chain joins TRBV6-5 and TRBJ1-1; D uncertain. Trimming left V 6 bases short and J 1 base short, with 9 bases between. The CDR3 is 13 amino acids. From germline, CDR1 is MNHEY and CDR2 SVGAGI. The CDR3 DNA sequence: TGTGCCAGCAGCCCCCCAGGGAACACTGAAGCTTTCTTT. Translated: CASSPPGNTEAFF.

V and J are TRBV29-1 and TRBJ1-2, with TRBD1 matching over 7 bases. The germline V gene encodes CDR1 SQVTM and CDR2 ANQGSEA. Trimming took 4 bases from V and 3 from J; bases not matched to a gene: 5. The CDR3 spans 13 residues. CDR3 bases: TGCAGCGTTGTGTCTGACAGGGACTATGGCTACACCTTC. The encoded protein is CSVVSDRDYGYTF.

This clone was seen more than once but under ten times. The CDR3 spells CASSPRQGNYGYTF. The DNA for the CDR3 is TGTGCCAGCAGCCCAAGACAGGGTAACTATGGCTACACCTTC. The rearrangement uses TRBV7-2 and TRBJ1-2, with 7 positions matching TRBD1. In germline, CDR1 is SGHTA, CDR2 FQGNSA. The CDR3 spans 14 residues. The trim removed 5 bases at V and 1 base at J, leaving 4 bases unmatched.

J is TRBJ2-1 and V is TRBV27, with 8 bases lining up with TRBD2. The CDR3 has 13 residues. After removal of 7 bases from V and 6 bases from J, the junction contained 5 bases not matched to a gene. CDR1 is MNHEY and CDR2 is SMNVEV in the germline V gene (reference sequence). DNA of the CDR3: TGTGCCAGCACGGTGCGGGGGGTCAATGAGCAGTTCTTC. Translated, it gives CASTVRGVNEQFF.

The chain carries TRBV28 and TRBJ1-5; D uncertain. Deletions cut 2 bases from V and 1 base from J, with 12 bases between. This CDR3 has 16 amino acids. Per the germline V gene, CDR1 is MDHEN and CDR2 is SYDVKM. CDR3 sequence reads: CASSLVWSGSNQPQHF. The DNA for the CDR3 is TGTGCCAGCAGTTTAGTCTGGTCCGGGAGCAATCAGCCCCAGCATTTT.

The chain recombines TRBV10-3 with TRBJ1-2, with TRBD1 identical over 8 bases. With V trimmed by 3 bases and J by 8 bases, 14 bases remained unmatched. The CDR3 has 16 amino acids. The germline gives CDR1 ENHRY, CDR2 SYGVKD. CDR3 loop: CAISDLGTGGSYGYTF. As DNA, the CDR3 is TGTGCCATCAGTGATCTAGGAACAGGGGGTTCGTACGGCTACACCTTC.

The J gene is TRBJ1-2, the V gene TRBV19; TRBD1 agrees at 7 bases. Germline CDR1 is LNHDA and CDR2 is SQIVND (reference sequence). The junction had 10 bases not matched to a gene; V was cut back by 3 bases and J by 9 bases. CDR3 size: 14 residues. This chain's CDR3 is CASSIMGETGRYTF. The CDR3 region has the DNA TGTGCCAGTAGTATCATGGGGGAGACAGGGCGCTACACCTTC.

This clone was counted once. The CDR3 nucleotides read TGTGCCATCAGTGCTACGCCGAACACTGAAGCTTTCTTT. Translating gives CAISATPNTEAFF. This chain links TRBV10-3 with TRBJ1-1; D not resolved. Germline CDR1 and CDR2: ENHRY and SYGVKD. The CDR3 runs 13 residues. Trimming took 4 bases from V and 1 from J, leaving 7 bases between them.

This rearrangement joins TRBV3-1 (or the pseudogene TRBV3-2) to TRBJ2-7; TRBD2 agrees at 7 bases. The ends lost 2 bases at V and 7 bases at J; junction bases unmatched: 11. The CDR3 is made up of 15 amino acids. In germline, CDR1 is LGHDT, CDR2 YNNKEL (reference sequence). The CDR3, as DNA: TGTGCCAGCAGCCAAAATCGGGACTACCCCTGGGAGCAGTACTTC. Protein: CASSQNRDYPWEQYF.

The rearrangement links TRBV2 to TRBJ2-5, with TRBD2 matching 10 bases. V shed 7 bases and J 2 bases; nucleotides not matched to a gene: 7. CDR1 and CDR2 from the germline V gene are SNHLY and FYNNEI. CDR3 length: 15 amino acids. CDR3 in DNA: TGTGCCAGCACAGACCTAGCGGGGGTTCAAGAGACCCAGTACTTC. Amino acid sequence: CASTDLAGVQETQYF.

This chain connects TRBV10-3 to TRBJ1-3; D is perhaps TRBD1 (6 bases). Germline lookup yields CDR1 ENHRY and CDR2 SYGVKD. CDR3 length: 15 residues. V was clipped by 3 bases and J by 8 bases, with 17 bases between them. In nucleotides, the CDR3 is TGTGCCATCAGTGAAGAGGGCAGGGGTCCAGACACCATATATTTT. Translated, it gives CAISEEGRGPDTIYF.

This rearrangement joins TRBV7-8 to TRBJ2-7; tentatively, D is TRBD1 (5 bases). In germline, CDR1 is SGHVS, CDR2 FQNEAQ. Trimming pared 5 bases from V and 6 bases from J, leaving 20 bases between. This CDR3 comprises 15 residues. CDR3 nucleotide sequence: TGTGCCAGCAGCCCCCGGACACTTCTCTCAGGCGAGCAGTACTTC. It is translated as CASSPRTLLSGEQYF.

The gene calls are TRBV5-4 and TRBJ2-2, with 7 bases fitting TRBD2. This CDR3 spans 14 amino acids. J was trimmed by 5 bases and V by 5 bases; bases with no gene match: 6. CDR1 SGHNT and CDR2 YYREEE come from the germline V gene (reference sequence). CDR3 nucleotides: TGTGCCAGCAGGTGGGACTACAAGACCGGGGAGCTGTTTTTT. This gives the protein CASRWDYKTGELFF.

This clone was picked up many times. The chain carries TRBV15 and TRBJ1-6, with D unclear. This CDR3 has 16 amino acids. V lost 5 bases, J lost 10 bases, and 21 bases lay in between. Looked up from germline, CDR1 is LNHNV and CDR2 is YYDKDF (reference sequence). CDR3 bases: TGTGCCACCAGCCCAGAGGGATTGTACGGCCACTCACCCCTCCACTTT. Translated, it gives CATSPEGLYGHSPLHF.

The chain joins TRBV30 to TRBJ1-6; D gene unclear. The V gene's germline CDR1 is GTSNPN and CDR2 SVGIG (reference sequence). The CDR3 is made up of 14 amino acids. Trimming stripped 7 bases from V and 14 bases from J, with 24 bases between. CDR3 residues: CAFPLGALPGALHF. CDR3 nucleotides: TGTGCCTTTCCTTTAGGTGCCCTTCCCGGAGCCCTCCACTTT. The full variable domain, completed using reference TRBV30 and TRBJ1-6, is SQTIHQWPATLVQPVGSPLSLECTVEGTSNPNLYWYRQAAGRGLQLLFYSVGIGQISSEVPQNLSASRPQDRQFILSSKKLLLSDSGFYLCAFPLGALPGALHFGNGTRLTVT.

V is TRBV5-6 and J is TRBJ1-1; 8 nucleotides agree with TRBD1. The trim removed 2 bases at V and 2 bases at J, leaving 8 bases unmatched. The CDR3 runs 16 residues. The V gene's germline CDR1 is SGHDT and CDR2 YYEEEE. The chain's CDR3 is CASSFGQGKFNTEAFF. CDR3 nucleotides: TGTGCCAGCAGCTTTGGACAGGGAAAATTTAACACTGAAGCTTTCTTT.

The V call is TRBV5-8, the J call TRBJ2-1, with a weak D call TRBD2 (7 bases). Germline values: CDR1 SGHTS, CDR2 YDEGEE. V lost 2 bases, J lost 4 bases, and 16 bases lay in between. The CDR3 extends over 16 amino acids. The CDR3 sequence: CASSLRGGGSYNEQFF. CDR3 nucleotide sequence: TGTGCCAGCAGCTTACGAGGGGGGGGGTCATACAATGAGCAGTTCTTC.

The chain carries TRBV3-1 (or the pseudogene TRBV3-2) and TRBJ2-3; 7 positions agree with TRBD1. V lost 1 base and J lost 3; bases outside the gene matches: 10. The CDR3 is 17 residues long. Per the germline V gene, CDR1 is LGHDT and CDR2 is YNNKEL (reference sequence). Here the CDR3 DNA reads TGTGCCAGCAGCCAAGCGGGACAGCGGTCCTGGACAGATACGCAGTATTTT. Protein sequence: CASSQAGQRSWTDTQYF.

The chain employs TRBV7-3 and TRBJ1-6; D gene unclear. V gave up 1 base and J gave up 7 bases, with 8 bases separating them. This CDR3 comprises 14 residues. Germline V lookup: CDR1 SGHTA, CDR2 FQGTGA. The CDR3 sequence is CASSLNPTNSPLHF. The CDR3 nucleotides read TGTGCCAGCAGCTTAAACCCGACAAATTCACCCCTCCACTTT.

The V call is TRBV15, the J call TRBJ2-7, with D possibly matching TRBD2 (5 bases). The V and J ends lost 8 bases and 2 bases respectively, with 7 bases between them. This CDR3 region has 11 residues. Germline-derived CDR1 and CDR2 are LNHNV and YYDKDF (reference sequence). The CDR3 reads CATGSTYEQYF. Here the CDR3 DNA reads TGTGCCACCGGGAGTACCTACGAGCAGTACTTC.

The V and J genes are TRBV7-9 and TRBJ1-2, with D hard to call. Per the germline V gene, CDR1 is SEHNR and CDR2 is FQNEAQ (reference sequence). V was pared by 4 bases and J by 4 bases, with 7 bases between. The CDR3 runs 12 residues. CDR3: CASSSGPYGYTF. The CDR3 bases are TGTGCCAGCAGCTCAGGCCCCTATGGCTACACCTTC.

This clone has a single count. V is TRBV6-2 or TRBV6-3 and J is TRBJ2-2, with 10 bases lining up with TRBD1. Looked up from germline, CDR1 is MNHEY and CDR2 is SVGEGT. J gave up 6 bases and V 3 bases, and 4 bases lay outside the gene matches. This CDR3 region has 15 residues. The CDR3 spells CASSYIGQGAGELFF. CDR3 DNA: TGTGCCAGCAGTTATATAGGACAGGGGGCCGGGGAGCTGTTTTTT.

This chain uses TRBV3-1 (or the pseudogene TRBV3-2) with TRBJ2-7; possibly TRBD2 for D (5 bases). With 2 bases removed from V and 9 bases from J, the gap between germline ends came to 11 bases. Germline-derived CDR1 and CDR2 are LGHDT and YNNKEL (reference sequence). The CDR3 consists of 12 residues. CDR3 sequence reads: CASSQIPSGQYF. In DNA, the CDR3 is TGTGCCAGCAGCCAAATTCCCAGCGGGCAGTACTTC.

The CDR3 here is CASSKRTMNYGYTF. CDR3 nucleotide sequence: TGTGCCAGCAGCAAAAGGACAATGAACTATGGCTACACCTTC. V usage is TRBV5-6 and J usage is TRBJ1-2; maybe TRBD1 (5 bases). Germline V gene sequence: CDR1 SGHDT, CDR2 YYEEEE. The V end was cut by 4 bases, the J end by 2 bases, with 12 bases between. The CDR3 is made up of 14 amino acids.

The V call is TRBV6-1, the J call TRBJ1-5; D may be TRBD1 (5 bases). The CDR3 extends over 14 amino acids. Trimming cost V 0 bases and J 6 bases, with 9 bases left between them. Germline CDR1 MNHNS, CDR2 SASEGT. The CDR3 region has the DNA TGTGCCAGCAGTGAAGCTAGGGGTAGTCAGCCCCAGCATTTT. Translated, it gives CASSEARGSQPQHF.

The chain links TRBV29-1 to TRBJ2-6; 7 bases line up with TRBD1. After removal of 4 bases from V and 2 bases from J, the junction contained 2 bases not matched to a gene. Germline CDR1 SQVTM, CDR2 ANQGSEA. This CDR3 comprises 14 residues. Here the CDR3 reads CSVGGGAGANVLTF. CDR3 DNA: TGCAGCGTTGGAGGGGGCGCTGGGGCCAACGTCCTGACTTTC. Combining the CDR3 with reference TRBV29-1 and TRBJ2-6 gives the whole variable domain SAVISQKPSRDICQRGTSLTIQCQVDSQVTMMFWYRQQPGQSLTLIATANQGSEATYESGFVIDKFPISRPNLTFSTLTVSNMSPEDSSIYLCSVGGGAGANVLTFGAGSRLTVL.

The chain carries TRBV30 and TRBJ1-2; 7 nucleotides line up with TRBD1. The CDR3 loop spans 14 amino acids. The trim removed 0 bases at V and 0 bases at J, leaving 1 base unmatched. The germline V gene has CDR1 GTSNPN and CDR2 SVGIG (reference sequence). The CDR3 DNA sequence: TGTGCCTGGAGTGTAGGACAGGCTAACTATGGCTACACCTTC. This codes for CAWSVGQANYGYTF.